The 9 T cell receptor beta chains given below trace back to one sample, sequenced in a study of blood T cells in healthy people across ages. Together with a sample-barcoded 5' primer, a J-beta primer mix was included in a second PCR lasting about 6 to 12 cycles. Via MiXCR, TCRdb re-called the 5' RACE reads, giving one row per CDR3 protein. The profile shows just over 800,000 distinct CDR3 sequences, roughly 60% of them singletons. The sequencing input was blood. Every receptor here comes from a man aged 30 to 45 in good health.

The V and J genes are TRBV10-3 and TRBJ2-5; 8 bases are a match to TRBD1. The length of the CDR3 is 13 residues. Germline-derived CDR1 and CDR2 are ENHRY and SYGVKD. The CDR3 region has the DNA TGTGCTAGCGGTGGCAGGGGGCTCGATGAGCAGTACTTC. Its translation is CASGGRGLDEQYF.

This clonotype was recorded only once. This rearrangement joins TRBV4-2 to TRBJ2-7; D call uncertain. CDR1 LGHNA and CDR2 YNFKEQ come from the germline V gene. The CDR3 sequence is 15 residues long. V was trimmed by 0 bases and J by 2 bases, leaving 11 bases between them. The CDR3 DNA is TGTGCCAGCAGCCAAGATGGTCTGGGTACCTACGAGCAGTACTTC. Translated: CASSQDGLGTYEQYF.

CDR3 nucleotides: TGTGCCAGCAGCTCAAGACAGTACAATGAGCAGTACTTC. The encoded protein is CASSSRQYNEQYF. The chain links TRBV7-9 to TRBJ2-1, with a weak D call TRBD1 (5 bases). The end of the DNA aligns better with TRBJ2-7, so the J call may be wrong. This CDR3 contains 13 residues. Germline V lookup: CDR1 SEHNR, CDR2 FQNEAQ (reference sequence).

This clonotype was recorded a few times. The rearrangement uses TRBV27 and TRBJ2-7; 10 bases match TRBD1. Germline V CDR1 and CDR2: MNHEY, SMNVEV (reference sequence). V shed 0 bases and J 3 bases; nucleotides not matched to a gene: 11. The CDR3 spans 18 residues. CDR3 bases: TGTGCCAGCAGTTTATCCTTTCCTTGGACAGGGGGTAACTACGAGCAGTACTTC. This encodes CASSLSFPWTGGNYEQYF.

Ten or more counts support this clonotype. This chain joins TRBV9 and TRBJ2-1; D call uncertain. CDR3 length: 11 residues. Trimming stripped 6 bases from V and 15 bases from J, with 16 bases between. The germline gives CDR1 SGDLS, CDR2 YYNGEE. The CDR3 here is CASTTSGPPFF. DNA for the CDR3: TGTGCCAGCACCACATCCGGGCCTCCGTTCTTC.

V gene TRBV29-1 combines with J gene TRBJ2-1, with 7 positions matching TRBD2. The J segment lost 9 bases and the V segment lost 0 bases, leaving 8 bases of the junction unmatched. CDR1 and CDR2 from the germline V gene are SQVTM and ANQGSEA. The CDR3 has 14 amino acids. Written as DNA, the CDR3 is TGCAGCGTTGAAGAAGAAGCGGGGTTCACTGAGCAGTTCTTC. Translation gives CSVEEEAGFTEQFF.

The gene calls are TRBV18 and TRBJ1-1, with a weak D call TRBD1 (5 bases). Germline CDR1 and CDR2: KGHSH and LQKENI. The CDR3 loop spans 12 amino acids. V dropped 3 bases and J dropped 7 bases, with 9 bases sitting between them. Written as DNA, the CDR3 is TGTGCCAGCTCACCGGGGCCGGATGAAGCTTTCTTT. As protein: CASSPGPDEAFF.

The chain couples TRBV15 to TRBJ2-1, with 8 nucleotides matching TRBD2. Trimming at V came to 4 bases and at J to 3 bases, leaving 8 bases not matched to a gene. The CDR3 is 16 amino acids. In germline, CDR1 is LNHNV, CDR2 YYDKDF (reference sequence). The CDR3 region is CATSTTGAGVYNEQFF. DNA of the CDR3: TGTGCCACCAGCACCACCGGAGCGGGGGTCTACAATGAGCAGTTCTTC.

V gene TRBV7-2 combines with J gene TRBJ1-5; D is possibly TRBD1 (5 bases). The CDR3 extends over 14 amino acids. CDR1 is SGHTA and CDR2 is FQGNSA in the germline V gene. With 5 bases removed from V and 6 bases from J, the gap between germline ends came to 14 bases. The CDR3 sequence is CASSPGPGSQPQHF. In DNA form, the CDR3 reads TGTGCCAGCAGCCCAGGCCCAGGGAGTCAGCCCCAGCATTTT.